The subject of this entry is one TCR beta chain. Its antigen is undetermined. The sample comes from a study of lymphopenia after photon versus proton radiotherapy. Study outcomes and limitations: Oligoclonal CD8+ Temra expansion after nadir drove photon patients' diversity drop. Larger post-nadir TCR diversity loss correlated inversely with survival in deceased patients. Under photons, naive T cells and diversity fell while effector/memory populations rose. Only patients who died were analyzed for survival; proton advantage is unproven.

This CDR3 contains 17 residues. Trimming stripped 1 base from V and 2 bases from J, with 12 bases between. Germline V gene sequence: CDR1 SGHVS, CDR2 FQNEAQ. Produced via immunoSEQ multiplex PCR; TCRdb's table is partial and in-frame only. The profile shows 150,000 to 200,000 clones, 70% to 90% of them singletons. This sequence was found in a man in his fifties with gastric cancer. The chain links TRBV7-8 to TRBJ2-6; tentatively, D is TRBD2 (7 bases). The source was peripheral blood, collected from a patient treated with photon-based radiotherapy. CDR3 bases: TGTGCCAGCAGCTTAGGGACGGGGGGCCCTGGGGCCAACGTCCTGACTTTC. Translated, it gives CASSLGTGGPGANVLTF.